The subject of this entry is one T cell receptor (beta chain). Here immunoSEQ multiplex PCR was the method, and the copy in TCRdb shows in-frame clones only, minus some. This sample yields more than 80,000 clones, of which approximately 90% are seen a single time; approximately 0.52% belongs to the top ten. This sample was included in a study of OX40 agonist ivuxolimab in advanced cancers. At the level of the study: Dose-escalation cases comprised hepatocellular carcinoma, melanoma, renal cell or head and neck cancer.

From germline, CDR1 is LNHNV and CDR2 YYDKDF (reference sequence). The CDR3 loop spans 17 amino acids. With 2 bases removed from V and 3 bases from J, the gap between germline ends came to 16 bases. The rearrangement uses TRBV15 and TRBJ2-2, with D unclear. The TCR originated in an adult with an advanced solid tumor such as melanoma, head and neck, liver or kidney cancer. The sequencing here drew on CD4+ or CD8+ T cells sorted from blood, taken in a trial of the OX40 agonist ivuxolimab. The CDR3 region is CATSRPYGRRDTGELFF. The CDR3 region has the DNA TGTGCCACCAGCAGACCCTATGGCAGGAGAGACACCGGGGAGCTGTTTTTT.